The following is a TCR beta chain sequence with its context. The antigen is not known. The final CDR3 position lacks the conserved phenylalanine or tryptophan, pointing to a likely read error. The data belong to a study of glioma-infiltrating T cells. Study-level findings and limits: Tissue-blood divergence was below expectation in non-neoplastic patients, above in gliomas. CDR3 overlap between tissue and blood was very small.

Using RNA template, CDR3s of TCR alpha and beta were amplified with iRepertoire arm-PCR. Tissue mRNA or PBMC total RNA, 100-400 ng, went into one-step reverse transcription and amplification. MiXCR was run by TCRdb on the multiplex PCR reads, yielding one entry per CDR3 protein. The sample lists fewer than 200,000 distinct CDR3 sequences, over 25% occurring once. Germline V CDR1 and CDR2: LNHDA, SQIVND (reference sequence). This CDR3 has 15 residues. The J segment lost 2 bases and the V segment lost 5 bases, leaving 5 bases of the junction unmatched. Sequencing was done on a sample of glioma tissue, nonneoplastic brain tissue, or PBMCs (not recorded which). The TCR originated in a human donor with low-grade glioma or glioblastoma, undergoing nonglioma brain surgery, or in good health (not recorded which). The rearrangement joins TRBV19 to TRBJ2-7; 11 bases are shared with TRBD2. The CDR3 bases are TGTGCCAGTAGTGCCCTAGCGGGAGGCCCCTACGAGCAGTACCTC. Residues: CASSALAGGPYEQYL.